Below, 5 T cell receptor beta chains from the same sample are listed, as sequenced in a study of blood T cells in healthy people across ages. Then a second PCR, running roughly 7 to 11 cycles, was carried out with a sample-barcoded 5' primer and a J-beta primer mix. TCRdb ran MiXCR on the 5' RACE reads and lists one entry per CDR3 protein. This sample has under 1 million distinct CDR3 sequences, with roughly 44% found just once. Sequencing was performed on blood. The receptors shown here come from a man aged 55 to 69 in good health.

This chain joins TRBV12-3 or TRBV12-4 and TRBJ1-2, with D perhaps TRBD1 (5 bases). With 4 bases removed from V and 4 bases from J, the gap between germline ends came to 10 bases. The CDR3 extends over 13 amino acids. The CDR3 nucleotides are TGTGCCAGCAGTTCGGGGACCATCTATGGCTACACCTTC. Protein: CASSSGTIYGYTF.

This clonotype was seen at least ten times. V usage is TRBV5-8 and J usage is TRBJ1-2; the D is unclear. V lost 4 bases, J lost 2 bases, and 9 bases lay in between. The CDR3 runs to 13 residues. Germline V gene lookup returns CDR1 SGHTS and CDR2 YDEGEE. CDR3 coding DNA: TGTGCCAGCAGCGTCGGCGGGAACTATGGCTACACCTTC. Translation: CASSVGGNYGYTF.

There are a few counts of this clonotype. The chain combines TRBV5-1 with TRBJ2-1, with D uncertain. The CDR3 consists of 12 residues. Germline CDR1 and CDR2: SGHRS and YFSETQ. V lost 5 bases, J lost 5 bases, and 8 bases lay in between. The CDR3 reads CASSPDDNEQFF. The CDR3 DNA is TGCGCCAGCAGTCCGGACGACAATGAGCAGTTCTTC.

The chain couples TRBV10-3 to TRBJ2-5, with a possible D match to TRBD2 (6 bases). The J call may be in error: the DNA end matches TRBJ2-7 better. Looked up from germline, CDR1 is ENHRY and CDR2 is SYGVKD. This CDR3 is built from 14 residues. The CDR3 here is CAISTGRETYEQYV. The CDR3 coding sequence is TGTGCCATCAGTACAGGACGGGAGACCTACGAGCAGTACGTC.

This clonotype was seen only a few times. The V call is TRBV24-1, the J call TRBJ2-5, with D uncertain. Per germline, CDR1 KGHDR and CDR2 SFDVKD. The V gene lost 1 base and the J gene lost 4 bases, with 3 bases spanning the gap. The CDR3 is made up of 12 amino acids. CDR3 sequence (DNA): TGTGCCACCAGTGATTTCCGAGAGACCCAGTACTTC. As protein: CATSDFRETQYF.